A single sample gave rise to the 10 T cell receptor beta chains below, sequenced in a study of post-analysis software for immune sequencing data (dated by TCRdb to 2013 to 2016). Study-level results and caveats: Patients showed significantly higher frequencies than controls for about 5 TRBV segments, among them TRBV5-6, TRBV5-1 and TRBV20-1.

Library method: PCR. The sequencer was an Illumina HiSeq 2500. To reduce PCR and sequencing biases, unique molecular identifiers were built into the TCR beta cDNA libraries. TCRdb reprocessed the public reads (quality trimming at Q25 with fastp, clone calling with MiXCR) and kept in-frame beta chains. All rows with the same CDR3 protein become a single entry with the most common DNA and genes. This sample gives 450,000 to 650,000 distinct CDR3 sequences in total; 44% of them show up just once. Roughly 1.7% of the sample belongs to the ten largest clones. These TCRs are of unknown antigen specificity. The sample comprised blood. The receptors derive from a girl between 5 and 17 years old with multiple sclerosis.

This chain joins TRBV29-1 and TRBJ1-2, with D hard to call. This CDR3 region has 11 residues. CDR1 and CDR2 from the germline V gene are SQVTM and ANQGSEA. Trimming removed 7 bases from V and 1 base from J, with 7 bases in between. The CDR3 DNA follows: TGCAGCGCGGTGGATAACTATGGCTACACCTTC. Its protein product is CSAVDNYGYTF.

This clonotype was counted between two and nine times. The chain links TRBV7-2 to TRBJ1-2; D not certain. CDR1 is SGHTA, CDR2 FQGNSA, per germline. The CDR3 is 14 amino acids. Trimming took 2 bases from V and 0 from J, leaving 7 bases between them. The CDR3 DNA reads TGTGCCAGCAGCTTAACAGAAGCTAACTATGGCTACACCTTC. Protein: CASSLTEANYGYTF.

This chain links TRBV11-2 with TRBJ2-1; 14 bases align to TRBD2. CDR3 size: 19 residues. The trim removed 5 bases at V and 3 bases at J, leaving 12 bases unmatched. CDR1 is SGHAT and CDR2 is FQNNGV in the germline V gene. The CDR3 protein is CASSIGTSGSAPGYNEQFF. The CDR3, as DNA: TGTGCCAGCAGCATCGGGACTAGCGGGAGTGCCCCGGGCTACAATGAGCAGTTCTTC.

Of note for this clonotype: Since a much larger clone is just one base distant, this may be a read error. The chain couples TRBV29-1 to TRBJ2-1; no reliable D call. The CDR3 is 15 amino acids. Germline-derived CDR1 and CDR2 are SQVTM and ANQGSEA. V was shortened by 2 bases and J by 0 bases, with 11 bases between the two germline ends. The CDR3 loop reads CSVESATGSYNEQFF. The CDR3 coding sequence is TGCAGCGTTGAATCAGCGACCGGCTCCTACAATGAGCAGTTCTTC.

J is TRBJ1-6 and V is TRBV7-2; TRBD1 might be the D (6 bases). CDR1 and CDR2 (germline): SGHTA, FQGNSA. The ends were cut back, 2 bases at V and 7 bases at J, with 9 bases in the middle. The CDR3 length is 14 residues. Here the CDR3 reads CASSLSTGNSPLHF. The DNA for the CDR3 is TGTGCCAGCAGCTTATCCACAGGGAATTCACCCCTCCACTTT.

V usage is TRBV12-3 or TRBV12-4 and J usage is TRBJ2-7; D assignment may be TRBD1 or TRBD2 (5 bases each). The CDR3 sequence is 14 residues long. Between the trimmed V and J ends, which lost 5 bases and 2 bases, there was a span of 13 bases. The CDR3 sequence: CASSPGTDAYEQYF. The DNA for the CDR3 is TGTGCCAGCAGTCCAGGGACGGATGCCTACGAGCAGTACTTC.

Only a few counts were recorded for this clonotype. V is TRBV4-2 and J is TRBJ2-7; D is undetermined. The CDR3 is 16 residues long. V was pared by 4 bases and J by 7 bases, with 23 bases between. Germline lookup yields CDR1 LGHNA and CDR2 YNFKEQ. The CDR3 sequence is CASSPSAGVSYNEQYF. The CDR3, as DNA: TGTGCCAGCAGCCCGTCGGCAGGCGTCTCCTACAATGAGCAGTACTTC.

The chain is built from TRBV6-1 and TRBJ1-2; D uncertain. CDR3 size: 12 residues. V was clipped by 0 bases and J by 8 bases, with 7 bases between them. Per germline, CDR1 MNHNS and CDR2 SASEGT. The CDR3 is CASSEAGKGYTF. CDR3 DNA sequence: TGTGCCAGCAGTGAAGCAGGGAAGGGCTACACCTTC.

The chain recombines TRBV7-2 with TRBJ2-1; 7 nucleotides match TRBD2. This CDR3 contains 16 residues. CDR1 is SGHTA, CDR2 FQGNSA, per germline. J lost 2 bases, V lost 1 base, and 5 bases had no gene match. The CDR3 spells CASSLDGGGTYNEQFF. In DNA form, the CDR3 reads TGTGCCAGCAGCTTAGATGGGGGGGGGACCTACAATGAGCAGTTCTTC. Complete variable domain (other parts from reference TRBV7-2 and TRBJ2-1): GAGVSQSPSNKVTEKGKDVELRCDPISGHTALYWYRQSLGQGLEFLIYFQGNSAPDKSGLPSDRFSAERTGGSVSTLTIQRTQQEDSAVYLCASSLDGGGTYNEQFFGPGTRLTVL.

V gene TRBV20-1 combines with J gene TRBJ2-5, with D perhaps TRBD1 (5 bases). The DNA end lines up better with TRBJ2-7; the J call may be wrong. This CDR3 has 14 residues. CDR1 is DFQATT, CDR2 SNEGSKA, per germline (reference sequence). CDR3 protein: CSASRTGFPYEQYF. The CDR3 DNA is TGCAGTGCTAGTAGAACAGGATTCCCCTACGAGCAGTACTTC.